Listed below are T cell receptor beta chains from one sample, sequenced in a study of cytomegalovirus exposure and HLA in healthy donors. Sequenced by immunoSEQ multiplex PCR; TCRdb stores in-frame clones only, minus some. Here the sample spans 130,000 or so clones, approximately 80% being singletons. Sample: PBMCs. The receptors derive from a woman between 40 and 50 years old in good health and CMV-seronegative. The CDR3 runs from the conserved cysteine through the conserved F or W. D genes are given only for firm matches. The listing skips clone size in some rows; elsewhere it reads once, few, many or a size class.

V,size,D,J,DNA,CDR3
TRBV6-5,-,-,TRBJ2-1,TGTGCCAGCGCCGGGACTGGGTACAATGAGCAGTTCTTC,CASAGTGYNEQFF
TRBV9,-,TRBD1,TRBJ2-3,TGTGCCAGCAGCGTAGGGGGACAGGGCGACACAGATACGCAGTATTTT,CASSVGGQGDTDTQYF
TRBV4-3,-,-,TRBJ1-4,TGCGCCAGCAGCCAAGATCTCGTGAAGAGGGATGAAAAACTGTTTTTT,CASSQDLVKRDEKLFF
TRBV7-2,-,-,TRBJ2-3,TGTGCCAGCAGCTTACAGGGAAGGTGGGCAGATACGCAGTATTTT,CASSLQGRWADTQYF
TRBV11-2,-,-,TRBJ2-7,TGTGCCAGCAGCTTTCAAGAGCTAGGAGAGCAGTACTTC,CASSFQELGEQYF
TRBV4-3,-,-,TRBJ2-5,TGCGCCAGCAGCCAGCACAGCAGGGGTATTGGAGAGACCCAGTACTTC,CASSQHSRGIGETQYF
TRBV6-5,few,TRBD1,TRBJ2-1,TGTGCCAGCAGACAGGGGTACAATGAGCAGTTCTTC,CASRQGYNEQFF
TRBV7-8,-,-,TRBJ1-2,TGTGCCAGCAGCTTATATTCCTCTAACTATGGCTACACCTTC,CASSLYSSNYGYTF
TRBV5-4,-,-,TRBJ1-1,TGTGCCAGCAACTCCGGAAAGGGGCACACTGAAGCTTTCTTT,CASNSGKGHTEAFF
TRBV4-2,-,TRBD2,TRBJ2-7,TGTGCCAGCAGCCAAGTCGGCGGGGGCTCCTACGAGCAGTACTTC,CASSQVGGGSYEQYF
TRBV7-9,-,TRBD2,TRBJ2-7,TGTGCCAGCAGCACTCTCCCGGGACTAGCGGGAGGGTACTACGAGCAGTACTTC,CASSTLPGLAGGYYEQYF